This T cell receptor beta chain is from a study of cytomegalovirus exposure and HLA in healthy donors (dated by TCRdb to 2016 to 2017). Study-level background: An earlier analysis of approximately 640 of the donors reported approximately 300 Gb of sequence data and some 100 million unique TCR beta sequences from 150 million to 200 million T cells. An early release that covered 640 HLA-typed donors contained approximately 300 gigabases of sequencing data and 80 million or so unique TCR sequences. Of the roughly 400 genotyped donors, roughly 76% were placed in the genetic ancestry cluster associated with self-reported Caucasian donors. The study was designed to test whether signatures of past pathogen exposure could be identified by cataloging public T cell receptors. Using immunosequencing, the study profiled T cell repertoires from 640 or so subjects and related those repertoires to cytomegalovirus serostatus. Besides the first cohort of roughly 640 subjects, a separate validation cohort made up of roughly 120 different subjects was used. To predict cytomegalovirus infection status, the study brought together high-throughput TCR immunosequencing, statistical association of individual TCRs with disease status, and machine learning. To study patterns of TCR occurrence, a later analysis re-analyzed previously published TCR beta repertoires from 550 to 800 donors and added high-resolution HLA genotyping. In the later analysis, no new phenotypic data were used to find candidate immune exposures; instead, reliance was placed on TCR beta sequences and their occurrence across donors. To decide whether each TCR beta V gene segment behaved as functional or pseudogenic, an earlier analysis of 587 of the donors relied on high-throughput TCR beta sequencing. Donor age, sex, ethnicity and CMV serostatus were compiled alongside the repertoire data. In a later genetic analysis, genome-wide SNP genotypes for 398 of the 666 donors were used, and that subset was treated as a discovery cohort. All discovery cohort repertoires had been generated using a single sequencing platform. HLA typing covered class I and class II loci at four-digit resolution. Typing coverage differed by locus: A, B, C, DRB1 and DQB1 were typed in about 620-630 donors, DQA1 in around 500, DPA1 in 600 to 610, and DPB1 in around 490. Four or five DR-DQ haplotypes were handled as single units for association and clustering, since linkage in the cohort was strong. On average, over 200,000 unique TCR beta nucleotide sequences were sequenced per donor among some 430 genotyped donors of the cohort, with around 19% of those sequences being non-productive. Results and caveats for the whole study, not just this receptor: A few of the identified cytomegalovirus-associated TCR beta chains were confirmed in vitro to be specific for cytomegalovirus antigens. In a later analysis, several top co-occurrence clusters were reported to appear linked to parvovirus B19, influenza, CMV and Epstein-Barr virus. A total of 150 to 200 TCR beta chains were listed by the study as associated with cytomegalovirus. Some IMGT-functional V segments, including TRBV6-2 and TRBV6-3, could not be told apart with the 87-base-pair reads, so those segments were excluded. The presence/absence analyses assumed that sequencing depth was roughly uniform across donors, and that assumption may not be true. A later genetic analysis reported fewer N-insertions in productive TCRs among donors in an Asian-associated ancestry cluster than the 666-donor mean. A further reported finding was that TCR beta sequences accurately predicted the HLA-A and HLA-B alleles for most subjects in the first cohort. At a false discovery rate of 0.05, a later analysis linked 16,951 TCR beta sequences to specific HLA alleles. Most TCR sequences were seen in very few donors, while some public TCRs were found in many individuals. Cytomegalovirus status was reported to be diagnosed by the classifier with high specificity and sensitivity in both the original and validation cohorts. In this cohort, only TCR beta chains were sequenced, and detectable features were limited by the absence of alpha or paired-chain data. HLA typing was unavailable for some donors at each locus, so association tests used only the typed subset. The only immune exposure information available for the cohort was CMV serostatus. The authors suggested that the approach could potentially be extended to other disease states and immunological phenotypes. When HLA alleles, especially DR and DQ, strongly co-occurred, attributing TCR associations to individual alleles was difficult. The sequencing pipeline was judged likely to have produced a cluster of highly shared sequence variants as a technical artifact. V-gene and J-gene trimming of TCR beta chains was associated with a missense DCLRE1C variant in a later genetic analysis, and the association was replicated in an independent cohort. In a later analysis, most CMV-associated TCR beta chains were found to appear HLA-restricted, with HLA associations seemingly driven largely by CMV exposure. An earlier analysis of approximately 500 of the donors showed that most TCR beta V segments appeared in productive rearrangements either about 87% or about 30% of the time, which broadly matched IMGT annotations. In a later analysis, HLA-associated TCR beta chains showed more clonal expansion and lower generation probabilities than non-associated chains that were equally common. A later analysis found that TCR association rates varied across HLA loci, with DRB1 alleles showing the most associated TCRs and HLA-C alleles the fewest. Linkage disequilibrium might explain the correlated functional status among segregating V segments, but an unknown experimental factor could not be excluded. Fewer than 20 rarely observed V segments, including chromosome 9 orphons, were excluded from the earlier analysis of several hundred of the donors because counts were too low.

V gives up 0 bases and J gives up 8 bases, and the segment between their germline ends measures 8 bases. Sequences SGHRS (CDR1) and YFSETQ (CDR2) are obtained from the germline V gene. Including the terminal cysteine and phenylalanine, the CDR3 comprises 12 residues. Only the CDR3 part of the read is kept: 36 bases, read in frame from the first base. The library was generated by the immunoSEQ multiplex PCR assay. The multiplex PCR relied on a mix of 60 forward primers for TCR Vbeta segments and 13 reverse primers for TCR Jbeta segments. The CDR3 region of rearranged TCR beta genes was amplified from genomic DNA with a multiplex PCR assay. On the Illumina HiSeq System, the amplified TCR beta libraries were sequenced as 87-base-pair reads. Regarding the original processing steps: A later analysis tallied some 79 million unique TCR beta chains across the 610 or so repertoires, and approximately 12 million of those chains were shared by two or more donors. To remove PCR and sequencing errors, raw reads were error-corrected and collapsed into unique sequences using a nearest-neighbor algorithm that merged closely related sequences. CDR3 sequences were aligned to IMGT reference sequences to assign V, D and J gene segments. Each retained sequence needed at least a six-nucleotide match to both a V gene segment and a J gene segment. A rearrangement counted as productive if the CDR3 had no stop codons and remained in frame with V and J, and every other rearrangement counted as non-productive. Following IMGT convention, CDR3 was defined as the stretch from the second conserved V-encoded cysteine up to the conserved J-encoded phenylalanine. In an earlier analysis of more than 550 of the donors, sequences lacking an unambiguous match to a single V gene segment were excluded. In an earlier analysis of a few hundred of the donors, V segments were called functional above 56.7% productive rearrangements and were called segregating when the between-donor standard deviation exceeded 5%. To diagnose cytomegalovirus status from the catalog of TCR beta chain sequences, a statistical classification framework was built. A later analysis assigned V and J genes by comparing TCR nucleotide sequences with IMGT/GENE-DB human TR gene sequences. In a later analysis, CDR3 sequences and most-parsimonious VDJ recombination scenarios were assigned using the TCRdist pipeline. In a later analysis, each TCR beta chain was defined by its CDR3 amino acid sequence together with its V-gene family, and reads lacking a unique V-gene family were excluded. A later analysis removed 550 to 650 highly shared, low-generation-probability nucleotide sequences to deal with suspected cross-contamination and a sequencing artifact. In a later analysis, a clonal expansion index for each public chain was calculated from normalized within-repertoire ranks of inferred template counts. In a later analysis, generation probabilities were computed with a VDJ recombination model fitted to out-of-frame rearrangements, and the resulting probabilities were checked against IGoR. In a later analysis, TCR-TCR, TCR-HLA and TCR-CMV co-occurrence was scored with hypergeometric tests, and a repertoire-size bias correction was applied to TCR pairs. A later analysis estimated false discovery rates by permuting HLA or CMV assignments 20 times. In a later analysis, co-occurring TCRs were grouped using DBSCAN, with TCRdist sequence similarity added in when clustering inside HLA-allele-positive subsets. Repertoires with fewer than 30,000 or more than 120,000 public chains were left out of co-occurrence clustering, as were about five repertoires with anomalous nucleotide sharing. The immuneACCESS repertoire file appears here via TCRdb, limited to in-frame rearrangements. These files lack a portion of the clones; in checked studies, under half of the deficit traces to unresolved V genes, and the cause of the others is not known. Clonal size and the V and J genes are those of that table, whereas D and trimming came from the DNA. The sample's table covers about 170,000 clones. The top ten clones comprise 1% to 1.5% of the sample.

Points on this clone: Its antigen has not been determined.

In total, approximately 610 healthy bone marrow donors made up the cohort. At the time of sampling, all cohort members were nominally healthy, though unrecorded immune exposures were likely present. The donor was CMV seronegative and belonged to the group of 352 seronegative cohort members. A peripheral blood sample was collected from each donor, and TCR beta sequencing was performed on peripheral blood mononuclear cells. Genomic DNA extraction from the blood cell samples was performed with the Qiagen DNeasy Blood Extraction Kit. This sequence was found in a woman between 55 and 75 years old in good health and CMV-seronegative. The chain was built from TRBV5-1 and TRBJ1-2, with the D gene not clear enough to name. Sequencing was performed on PBMCs. The CDR3 in this case is CASSLEARGYTF. The DNA is TGCGCCAGCAGCTTGGAAGCGCGCGGCTACACCTTC.